This T cell receptor (beta chain) was identified during a study of CD8 T cells in Susac syndrome. Random hexamers were used to reverse transcribe 0.5 to 1 ug of RNA. Amplification of TCR beta CDR3 across 54 Vbeta and 13 Jbeta was performed with immunoSEQ multiplex PCR. TCRdb re-called the immunoSEQ multiplex PCR reads through MiXCR, storing one row per CDR3 protein. The repertoire holds approximately 180,000 distinct CDR3 sequences, with roughly 94% as singletons. The CDR3 is made up of 17 amino acids. The germline V gene encodes CDR1 SGHTA and CDR2 FQGTGA. Trimming took 4 bases from V and 4 from J; bases not matched to a gene: 14. The T cells that were sequenced for TCR beta were CD8+ and CD4+ cells from blood. TEMRA cells were FACS-enriched and CD8+ and CD4+ T cells negatively isolated.

The TCR comes from a human donor with Susac syndrome. The chain carries TRBV7-3 and TRBJ2-7; TRBD2 agrees at 9 bases. The material sequenced was CD4+ T cells from PBMCs. CDR3 loop: CASSSILLAGRGYEQYF. The CDR3 DNA is TGTGCCAGCAGCTCAATCTTGCTAGCGGGGAGAGGATACGAGCAGTACTTC.